These 32 T cell receptor beta chains share one sample of origin, sequenced in a study of cytomegalovirus exposure and HLA in healthy donors. Both 60 Vbeta primers and 13 Jbeta primers went into the PCR. The table came from immunoSEQ multiplex PCR; TCRdb's copy has only in-frame clones and leaves some out. This sample has about 80,000 clones, with approximately 80% found just once. The sample comprised PBMCs. The origin of the receptors is a man aged 45-65 years in good health and CMV-seropositive.

CDR3 sequence reads: CASSLATGVKHEQYF. The CDR3 DNA reads TGTGCCAGCAGCTTGGCAACGGGAGTAAAGCACGAGCAGTACTTC. V and J are TRBV5-4 and TRBJ2-7; possible D gene TRBD2, 6 bases. The length of the CDR3 is 15 residues. V was clipped by 0 bases and J by 5 bases, with 15 bases between them. Germline CDR1 SGHNT, CDR2 YYREEE (reference sequence). Together with reference TRBV5-4 and TRBJ2-7, the CDR3 gives the full variable domain: ETGVTQSPTHLIKTRGQQVTLRCSSQSGHNTVSWYQQALGQGPQFIFQYYREEENGRGNFPPRFSGLQFPNYSSELNVNALELDDSALYLCASSLATGVKHEQYFGPGTRLTVT.

The rearrangement uses TRBV7-8 and TRBJ1-5; D gene unclear. Germline CDR1 SGHVS, CDR2 FQNEAQ. V was shortened by 1 base and J by 5 bases, with 15 bases between the two germline ends. The CDR3 runs to 16 residues. CDR3 protein: CASSLGTGFRDQPQHF. The CDR3 DNA reads TGTGCCAGCAGCTTAGGTACGGGGTTTCGAGATCAGCCCCAGCATTTT.

The chain uses TRBV15 and TRBJ2-3, with a tentative D call TRBD2 (5 bases). Trimming cost V 3 bases and J 5 bases, with 12 bases left between them. Looked up from germline, CDR1 is LNHNV and CDR2 is YYDKDF (reference sequence). This CDR3 comprises 14 residues. The CDR3 spells CATSSRAGEDTQYF. For the CDR3, the DNA is TGTGCCACCAGCAGCCGTGCCGGGGAAGATACGCAGTATTTT.

The genes are TRBV5-1 and TRBJ2-3; 9 nucleotides line up with TRBD2. CDR1 and CDR2 (germline): SGHRS, YFSETQ. This CDR3 comprises 19 residues. The V and J ends lost 2 bases and 2 bases, in that order; junction bases with no gene match: 15. CDR3 loop: CASSFSASGNIRVTDTQYF. The CDR3 DNA reads as TGCGCCAGCAGCTTTTCGGCTAGCGGGAATATTAGGGTCACAGATACGCAGTATTTT.

In its sample, this clone was seen a few times. The genes are TRBV27 and TRBJ2-2; the match to TRBD1 covers 9 bases. This CDR3 region has 16 residues. V lost 1 base and J lost 4; bases outside the gene matches: 4. Germline CDR1 and CDR2: MNHEY and SMNVEV (reference sequence). Here the CDR3 DNA reads TGTGCCAGCAGTTTATACAGGGGGCGCGGCACCGGGGAGCTGTTTTTT. Translation: CASSLYRGRGTGELFF.

The V gene is TRBV2, the J gene TRBJ2-7; TRBD2 matches 11 bases. Germline V CDR1 and CDR2: SNHLY, FYNNEI. V lost 4 bases, J lost 7 bases, and 6 bases stayed unmatched. The CDR3 is made up of 14 amino acids. The CDR3 protein is CASSVLAGGGEQYF. The CDR3 bases are TGTGCCAGCAGTGTCCTAGCGGGAGGTGGGGAGCAGTACTTC.

Here the CDR3 reads CASSPGGDRDYEQYF. The CDR3 coding sequence is TGTGCCAGCTCCCCTGGGGGGGACAGGGACTACGAGCAGTACTTC. The rearrangement uses TRBV18 and TRBJ2-7; 9 bases agree with TRBD1. CDR1 is KGHSH and CDR2 is LQKENI in the germline V gene. J was trimmed by 3 bases and V by 6 bases; bases with no gene match: 9. The CDR3 is made up of 15 amino acids.

V is TRBV28 and J is TRBJ1-5; D ambiguous. This CDR3 spans 11 amino acids. Germline V gene sequence: CDR1 MDHEN, CDR2 SYDVKM. V lost 6 bases to trimming and J lost 8 bases, with 8 bases between them. In DNA, the CDR3 is TGTGCCAGCAGCTTAGAGGAGCCCCAGCATTTT. Encoded protein: CASSLEEPQHF.

Concerning this clone: A clone one base away is much larger, so this may be a read error. Other DNA sequences in this specimen translate into the identical CDR3. This chain uses TRBV7-9 with TRBJ2-7; D remains ambiguous. V lost 1 base and J lost 0, with 7 bases in between. Germline V lookup: CDR1 SEHNR, CDR2 FQNEAQ (reference sequence). This CDR3 is 14 amino acids long. CDR3 nucleotide sequence: TGTGCCAGCAGCTTAGTGCGGAGCTCCTACGAGCAGTACTTC. Translated, it gives CASSLVRSSYEQYF. Together with reference TRBV7-9 and TRBJ2-7, the CDR3 gives the full variable domain: DTGVSQNPRHKITKRGQNVTFRCDPISEHNRLYWYRQTLGQGPEFLTYFQNEAQLEKSRLLSDRFSAERPKGSFSTLEIQRTEQGDSAMYLCASSLVRSSYEQYFGPGTRLTVT.

The V gene is TRBV4-2, the J gene TRBJ1-2, with 8 bases lining up with TRBD1. V lost 0 bases and J lost 6; bases outside the gene matches: 3. This CDR3 comprises 14 residues. Germline values: CDR1 LGHNA, CDR2 YNFKEQ. The CDR3 nucleotides are TGTGCCAGCAGCCAAGATTTACAGGGGGATGGCTACACCTTC. Its translation: CASSQDLQGDGYTF.

V is TRBV18 and J is TRBJ1-2; 7 nucleotides agree with TRBD1. In germline, CDR1 is KGHSH, CDR2 LQKENI. After removal of 1 base from V and 6 bases from J, the junction contained 23 bases not matched to a gene. The CDR3 runs to 20 residues. DNA of the CDR3: TGTGCCAGCTCACCACGTTTCGGTAGCGAGACAGGGATTCTTGAAGATGGCTACACCTTC. Translated: CASSPRFGSETGILEDGYTF.

In this sample, this clone turned up a few times. The rearrangement joins TRBV30 to TRBJ2-7, with 14 bases aligning to TRBD2. In germline, CDR1 is GTSNPN, CDR2 SVGIG (reference sequence). J was trimmed by 4 bases and V by 3 bases; bases with no gene match: 5. CDR3 length: 15 residues. CDR3 nucleotide sequence: TGTGCCTGGAGCCACGGACTAGCGGGAGGTTACGAGCAGTACTTC. This sequence encodes CAWSHGLAGGYEQYF.

The rearrangement uses TRBV5-1 and TRBJ2-1; the D is unclear. There are 15 residues in the CDR3. Germline loops: CDR1 SGHRS, CDR2 YFSETQ. The V and J ends lost 7 bases and 9 bases respectively, with 23 bases between them. Here the CDR3 reads CASSAPSRDFGEQFF. CDR3 coding DNA: TGCGCCAGCTCCGCCCCCTCTAGAGATTTCGGTGAGCAGTTCTTC. Full variable domain (missing parts from reference TRBV5-1 and TRBJ2-1): KAGVTQTPRYLIKTRGQQVTLSCSPISGHRSVSWYQQTPGQGLQFLFEYFSETQRNKGNFPGRFSGRQFSNSRSEMNVSTLELGDSALYLCASSAPSRDFGEQFFGPGTRLTVL.

The chain combines TRBV19 with TRBJ1-1; D not certain. V lost 6 bases and J lost 2, with 10 bases in between. Germline V lookup: CDR1 LNHDA, CDR2 SQIVND (reference sequence). The CDR3 contains 13 residues. The CDR3 nucleotides read TGTGCCAGTAGCCCGGGTTTTAACACTGAAGCTTTCTTT. This sequence encodes CASSPGFNTEAFF.

The gene calls are TRBV2 and TRBJ2-3; 9 bases map to TRBD2. The CDR3 is 16 amino acids. The V gene's germline CDR1 is SNHLY and CDR2 FYNNEI. Trimming removed 4 bases from V and 4 bases from J; junction bases left unmatched: 9. The CDR3: CASSGEREVVADTQYF. For the CDR3, the DNA is TGTGCCAGCAGTGGTGAGCGGGAGGTAGTGGCAGATACGCAGTATTTT.

This sequence joins TRBV7-9 and TRBJ2-1, with 10 bases identical to TRBD2. Germline V gives CDR1 SEHNR, CDR2 FQNEAQ (reference sequence). This CDR3 spans 15 amino acids. Trimming removed 6 bases from V and 1 base from J; junction bases left unmatched: 3. In DNA, the CDR3 is TGTGCCAGCAGTCCACTAGCGGGATCCTACAATGAGCAGTTCTTC. It yields the protein CASSPLAGSYNEQFF. Filled out from reference TRBV7-9 and TRBJ2-1, the complete variable domain reads DTGVSQNPRHKITKRGQNVTFRCDPISEHNRLYWYRQTLGQGPEFLTYFQNEAQLEKSRLLSDRFSAERPKGSFSTLEIQRTEQGDSAMYLCASSPLAGSYNEQFFGPGTRLTVL.

CDR3 region: CASSLLAGVEQFF. The DNA of the CDR3 is TGTGCCAGCAGCTTACTAGCGGGAGTTGAGCAGTTCTTC. The chain links TRBV5-5 to TRBJ2-1; TRBD2 agrees at 11 bases. Germline V gene lookup returns CDR1 SGHKS and CDR2 YYEKEE (reference sequence). This CDR3 is 13 amino acids long. J was trimmed by 9 bases and V by 2 bases; bases with no gene match: 1.

This sequence joins TRBV27 and TRBJ2-1; maybe TRBD2 (5 bases). The CDR3 has 15 residues. Germline V gives CDR1 MNHEY, CDR2 SMNVEV (reference sequence). V dropped 6 bases and J dropped 8 bases, with 20 bases sitting between them. The CDR3 reads CASRPDSAPVDEQFF. In DNA form, the CDR3 reads TGTGCCAGCAGACCCGATAGCGCGCCAGTCGATGAGCAGTTCTTC.

The V call is TRBV7-9, the J call TRBJ2-7, with TRBD1 matching over 7 bases. Germline V gives CDR1 SEHNR, CDR2 FQNEAQ (reference sequence). The CDR3 totals 13 residues. Unmatched junction bases numbered 6, after V lost 3 bases and J lost 7 bases. CDR3 amino acids: CASSFRDRAEQYF. In nucleotides, the CDR3 is TGTGCCAGCAGCTTCCGCGACAGGGCTGAGCAGTACTTC. Full variable domain (outside the CDR3, taken from reference TRBV7-9 and TRBJ2-7): DTGVSQNPRHKITKRGQNVTFRCDPISEHNRLYWYRQTLGQGPEFLTYFQNEAQLEKSRLLSDRFSAERPKGSFSTLEIQRTEQGDSAMYLCASSFRDRAEQYFGPGTRLTVT.

This clone was detected a few times. This chain links TRBV2 with TRBJ2-7; 13 positions agree with TRBD2. Germline lookup yields CDR1 SNHLY and CDR2 FYNNEI. V was clipped by 5 bases and J by 1 base; unmatched bases: 5. This CDR3 region has 16 residues. This CDR3 reads CASSFGLAGDSYEQYF. CDR3 nucleotide sequence: TGTGCCAGCAGTTTTGGACTAGCGGGAGATTCCTACGAGCAGTACTTC.

This sequence joins TRBV30 and TRBJ2-3; 8 nucleotides align to TRBD2. CDR1 and CDR2 from the germline V gene are GTSNPN and SVGIG (reference sequence). Losses at the gene ends were 0 bases for V and 2 bases for J; bases not matched to a gene: 1. There are 14 residues in the CDR3. The CDR3 DNA reads as TGTGCCTGGAGTGTACTAGCGGTCACAGATACGCAGTATTTT. Its protein product is CAWSVLAVTDTQYF.

This clone was observed a single time. The gene calls are TRBV7-9 and TRBJ2-1; 9 nucleotides align to TRBD2. Germline V gene sequence: CDR1 SEHNR, CDR2 FQNEAQ (reference sequence). The CDR3 runs 15 residues. The V and J ends lost 5 bases and 3 bases, in that order; junction bases with no gene match: 5. The CDR3 here is CASSPRTSDYNEQFF. In DNA form, the CDR3 reads TGTGCCAGCAGCCCCCGGACTAGCGACTACAATGAGCAGTTCTTC.

This clone has just a few counts. This chain links TRBV15 with TRBJ2-5; D is perhaps TRBD1 (6 bases). The CDR3 length is 16 residues. V lost 3 bases and J 0 bases, leaving 14 bases between the germline ends. Per germline, CDR1 LNHNV and CDR2 YYDKDF (reference sequence). CDR3 sequence reads: CATSSLPTGYQETQYF. CDR3 sequence (DNA): TGTGCCACCAGCAGCCTGCCGACAGGATACCAAGAGACCCAGTACTTC.

The chain has TRBV5-1 and TRBJ1-1; no clear D gene. Trimming pared 0 bases from V and 6 bases from J, leaving 15 bases between. The CDR3 sequence is 15 residues long. Germline-derived CDR1 and CDR2 are SGHRS and YFSETQ. The chain's CDR3 is CASSLESPLNSEAFF. CDR3 DNA sequence: TGCGCCAGCAGCTTGGAGAGCCCGTTAAATTCTGAAGCTTTCTTT.

Notes on this clone: Germline is not matched at one junction end, which may reflect a read error. The genes are TRBV7-9 and TRBJ2-1; 13 bases match TRBD2. The germline V gene has CDR1 SEHNR and CDR2 FQNEAQ (reference sequence). The CDR3 runs 16 residues. The DNA for the CDR3 is TGTTCCAGCAGCCTACAAGGACTAGCGGGAGTTTATGAGCAGTTCTTC. It translates to CSSSLQGLAGVYEQFF.

This clone was picked up a small number of times. This chain uses TRBV2 with TRBJ1-2; D possibly corresponds to TRBD1 (5 bases). Germline V gives CDR1 SNHLY, CDR2 FYNNEI. CDR3 length: 13 amino acids. Trimming cost V 0 bases and J 7 bases, with 9 bases left between them. In DNA form, the CDR3 reads TGTGCCAGCAGTGAAGCCGGGGGTGGTGGCTACACCTTC. Translated, it gives CASSEAGGGGYTF.

This clone has just a few counts. This sequence joins TRBV5-4 and TRBJ1-2, with D unresolved. This CDR3 has 14 amino acids. Germline lookup yields CDR1 SGHNT and CDR2 YYREEE (reference sequence). Trimming removed 0 bases from V and 2 bases from J, with 8 bases in between. The CDR3 DNA reads as TGTGCCAGCAGCTTGGCCCGGAGAAACTATGGCTACACCTTC. It is translated as CASSLARRNYGYTF. Full variable domain (rest looked up from reference TRBV5-4 and TRBJ1-2): ETGVTQSPTHLIKTRGQQVTLRCSSQSGHNTVSWYQQALGQGPQFIFQYYREEENGRGNFPPRFSGLQFPNYSSELNVNALELDDSALYLCASSLARRNYGYTFGSGTRLTVV.

V usage is TRBV6-1 and J usage is TRBJ1-5; no clear D gene. The CDR3 runs 10 residues. The germline V gene encodes CDR1 MNHNS and CDR2 SASEGT. V was clipped by 5 bases and J by 10 bases, with 6 bases between them. CDR3 nucleotide sequence: TGTGCCAGCAGTTCGGTTCCCCAGCATTTT. Amino acids: CASSSVPQHF.

This clone was found a few times. The V call is TRBV6-1, the J call TRBJ2-1, with 7 nucleotides matching TRBD2. CDR1 and CDR2 (germline): MNHNS, SASEGT. V lost 3 bases and J lost 8; bases outside the gene matches: 7. CDR3 length equals 14 residues. CDR3 nucleotides: TGTGCCAGCAGTGAGGCGGGAGTAGTGTATGAGCAGTTCTTC. As protein: CASSEAGVVYEQFF.

V is TRBV20-1 and J is TRBJ2-5; D call uncertain. The DNA end favors TRBJ2-7, so the J call may be wrong. The V gene's germline CDR1 is DFQATT and CDR2 SNEGSKA (reference sequence). This CDR3 contains 11 residues. CDR3 protein: CSASYLNEQYF. The DNA of the CDR3 is TGCAGTGCTAGCTATCTAAACGAGCAGTACTTC.

The rearrangement joins TRBV19 to TRBJ2-5; 10 bases map to TRBD2. In germline, CDR1 is LNHDA, CDR2 SQIVND (reference sequence). Trimming cost V 3 bases and J 5 bases; bases outside gene matches: 12. The CDR3 contains 17 residues. CDR3 protein: CASSIGDTSGIMETQYF. CDR3 DNA sequence: TGTGCCAGTAGTATTGGAGACACTAGCGGGATTATGGAGACCCAGTACTTC.

This clone was recorded a few times. The chain uses TRBV4-3 and TRBJ1-5; 11 bases map to TRBD1. The CDR3 runs to 17 residues. V lost 0 bases, J lost 7 bases, and 8 bases stayed unmatched. In germline, CDR1 is LGHNA, CDR2 YSLEER. CDR3 coding DNA: TGCGCCAGCAGCCAAGATGATAGGACAGGGGGCGAGCAGCCCCAGCATTTT. Translating gives CASSQDDRTGGEQPQHF.